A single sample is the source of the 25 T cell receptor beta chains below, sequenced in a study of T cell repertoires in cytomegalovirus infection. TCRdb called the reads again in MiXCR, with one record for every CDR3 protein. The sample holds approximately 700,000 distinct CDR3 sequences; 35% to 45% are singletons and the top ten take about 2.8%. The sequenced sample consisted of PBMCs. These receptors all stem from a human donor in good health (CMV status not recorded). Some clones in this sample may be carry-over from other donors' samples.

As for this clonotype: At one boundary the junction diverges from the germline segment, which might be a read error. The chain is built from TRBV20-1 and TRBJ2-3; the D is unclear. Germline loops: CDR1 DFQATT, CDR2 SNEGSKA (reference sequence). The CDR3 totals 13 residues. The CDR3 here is CSASNPGTDTQYF. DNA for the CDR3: TGCAGTGCTAGTAATCCGGGCACGGATACGCAGTATTTT.

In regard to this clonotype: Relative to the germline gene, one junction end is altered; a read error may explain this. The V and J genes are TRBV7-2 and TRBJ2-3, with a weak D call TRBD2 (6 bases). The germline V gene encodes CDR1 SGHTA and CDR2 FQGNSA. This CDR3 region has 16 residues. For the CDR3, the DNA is TGTGCCAGCAGCAAGATAGCGGCCTCCGTCCCAGATACGCATTATTTT. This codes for CASSKIAASVPDTHYF.

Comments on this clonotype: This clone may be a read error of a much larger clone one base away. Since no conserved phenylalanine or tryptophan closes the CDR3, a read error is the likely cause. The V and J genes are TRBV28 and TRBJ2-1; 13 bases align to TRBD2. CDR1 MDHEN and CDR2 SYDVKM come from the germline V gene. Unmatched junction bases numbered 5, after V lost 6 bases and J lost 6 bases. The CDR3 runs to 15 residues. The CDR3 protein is CASRLAGGPINEQFL. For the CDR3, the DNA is TGTGCCAGCAGACTAGCGGGAGGGCCTATCAATGAGCAGTTCTTA.

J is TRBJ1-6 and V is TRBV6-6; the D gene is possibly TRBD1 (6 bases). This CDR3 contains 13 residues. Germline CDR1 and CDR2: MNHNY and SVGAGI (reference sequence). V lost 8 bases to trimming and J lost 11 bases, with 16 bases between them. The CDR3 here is CASRKIQGAPLHF. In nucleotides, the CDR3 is TGTGCCAGCCGAAAAATACAGGGTGCACCCCTCCACTTT.

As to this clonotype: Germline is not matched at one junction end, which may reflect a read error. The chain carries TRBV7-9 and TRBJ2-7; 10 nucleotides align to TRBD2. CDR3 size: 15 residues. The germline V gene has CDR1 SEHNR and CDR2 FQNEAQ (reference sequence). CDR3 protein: CVSSLGLALSYEQYF. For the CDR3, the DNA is TGTGTCAGCAGCTTGGGACTAGCGCTCTCCTACGAGCAGTACTTC. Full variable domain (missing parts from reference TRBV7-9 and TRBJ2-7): DTGVSQNPRHKITKRGQNVTFRCDPISEHNRLYWYRQTLGQGPEFLTYFQNEAQLEKSRLLSDRFSAERPKGSFSTLEIQRTEQGDSAMYLCVSSLGLALSYEQYFGPGTRLTVT.

The CDR3 DNA sequence: TGTGCCAGCAGTTTTCCAGGGTTTAACACTGAAGCTTTCTTT. Its translation: CASSFPGFNTEAFF. The J gene is TRBJ1-1, the V gene TRBV28; D perhaps matches TRBD1 (5 bases). V lost 3 bases to trimming and J lost 2 bases, with 10 bases between them. The CDR3 sequence is 14 residues long. CDR1 is MDHEN, CDR2 SYDVKM, per germline.

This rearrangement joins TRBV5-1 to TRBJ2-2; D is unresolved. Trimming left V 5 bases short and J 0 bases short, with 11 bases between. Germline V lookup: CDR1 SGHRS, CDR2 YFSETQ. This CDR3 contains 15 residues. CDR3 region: CASRTRPANTGELFF. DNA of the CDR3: TGCGCCAGCAGAACCCGGCCAGCGAACACCGGGGAGCTGTTTTTT.

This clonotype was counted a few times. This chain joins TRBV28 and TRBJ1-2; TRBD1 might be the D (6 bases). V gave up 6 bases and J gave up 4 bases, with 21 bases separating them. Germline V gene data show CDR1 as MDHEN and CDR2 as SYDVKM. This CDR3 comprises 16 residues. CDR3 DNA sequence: TGTGCCAGCAGACCCGGAGGGGGGGGTACGGCCTATGGCTACACCTTC. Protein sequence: CASRPGGGGTAYGYTF.

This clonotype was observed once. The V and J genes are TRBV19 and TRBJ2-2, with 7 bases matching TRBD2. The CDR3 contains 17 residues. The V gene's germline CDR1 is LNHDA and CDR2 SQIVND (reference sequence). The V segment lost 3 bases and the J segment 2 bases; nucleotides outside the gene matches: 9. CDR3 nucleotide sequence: TGTGCCAGTAGTATTTCTGAGGGAGGGCAAAACACCGGGGAGCTGTTTTTT. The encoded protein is CASSISEGGQNTGELFF. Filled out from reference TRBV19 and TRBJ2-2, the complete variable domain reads DGGITQSPKYLFRKEGQNVTLSCEQNLNHDAMYWYRQDPGQGLRLIYYSQIVNDFQKGDIAEGYSVSREKKESFPLTVTSAQKNPTAFYLCASSISEGGQNTGELFFGEGSRLTVL.

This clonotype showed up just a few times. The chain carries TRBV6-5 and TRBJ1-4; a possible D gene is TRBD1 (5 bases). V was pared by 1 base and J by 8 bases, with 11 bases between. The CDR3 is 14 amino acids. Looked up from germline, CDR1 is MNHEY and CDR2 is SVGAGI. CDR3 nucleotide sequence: TGTGCCAGCAGTTACTTGGGGGAAGGGGAAAAACTGTTTTTT. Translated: CASSYLGEGEKLFF.

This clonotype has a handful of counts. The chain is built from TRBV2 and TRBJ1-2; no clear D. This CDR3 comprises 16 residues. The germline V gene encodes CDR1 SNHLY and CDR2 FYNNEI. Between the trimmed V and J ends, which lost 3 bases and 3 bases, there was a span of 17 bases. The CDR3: CASSDAGKDWDYGYTF. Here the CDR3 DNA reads TGTGCCAGCAGTGACGCGGGGAAGGATTGGGACTATGGCTACACCTTC.

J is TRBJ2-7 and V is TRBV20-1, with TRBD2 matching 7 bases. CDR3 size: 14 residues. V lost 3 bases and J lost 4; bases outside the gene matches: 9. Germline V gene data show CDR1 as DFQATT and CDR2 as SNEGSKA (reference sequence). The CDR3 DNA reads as TGCAGTGCTAGGATCTCGGGACTAAGATACGAGCAGTACTTC. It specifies CSARISGLRYEQYF.

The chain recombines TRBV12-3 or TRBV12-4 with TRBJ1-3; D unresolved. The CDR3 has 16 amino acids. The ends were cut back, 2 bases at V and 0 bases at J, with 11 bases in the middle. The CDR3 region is CASSLKPLDSGNTIYF. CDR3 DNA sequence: TGTGCCAGCAGTTTAAAGCCCTTAGACTCTGGAAACACCATATATTTT.

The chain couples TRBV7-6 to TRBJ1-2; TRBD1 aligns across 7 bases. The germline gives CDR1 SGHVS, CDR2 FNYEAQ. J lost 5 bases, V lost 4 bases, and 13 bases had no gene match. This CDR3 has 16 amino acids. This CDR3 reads CASSSRLQGEVYGYTF. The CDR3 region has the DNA TGTGCCAGCAGCTCCCGCCTTCAGGGGGAAGTATATGGCTACACCTTC.

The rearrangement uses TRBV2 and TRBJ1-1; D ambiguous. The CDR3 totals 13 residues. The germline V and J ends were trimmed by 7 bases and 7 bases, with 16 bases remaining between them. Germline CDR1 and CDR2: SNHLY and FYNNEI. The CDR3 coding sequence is TGTGCCAGCACCGAAGGTTTCCGGGGTGAAGCTTTCTTT. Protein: CASTEGFRGEAFF.

Here the CDR3 reads CASSISGYSNQPQHF. In DNA, the CDR3 is TGTGCCAGTAGTATAAGTGGTTATAGCAATCAGCCCCAGCATTTT. V gene TRBV19 combines with J gene TRBJ1-5; D not certain. From germline, CDR1 is LNHDA and CDR2 SQIVND (reference sequence). V lost 2 bases, J lost 0 bases, and 8 bases lay in between. This CDR3 is 15 amino acids long.

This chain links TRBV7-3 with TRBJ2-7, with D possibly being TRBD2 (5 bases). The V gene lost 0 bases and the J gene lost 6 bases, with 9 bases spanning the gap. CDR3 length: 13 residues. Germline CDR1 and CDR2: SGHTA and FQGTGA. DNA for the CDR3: TGTGCCAGCAGCTTAACGGCGAGCGGCGAGCAGTACTTC. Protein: CASSLTASGEQYF.

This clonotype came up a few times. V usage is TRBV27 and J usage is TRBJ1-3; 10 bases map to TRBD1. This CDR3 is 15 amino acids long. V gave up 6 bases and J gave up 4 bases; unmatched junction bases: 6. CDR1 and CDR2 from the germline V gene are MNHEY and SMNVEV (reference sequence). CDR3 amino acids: CASSMGQGLGNTIYF. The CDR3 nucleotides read TGTGCCAGCAGCATGGGACAGGGGCTCGGAAACACCATATATTTT.

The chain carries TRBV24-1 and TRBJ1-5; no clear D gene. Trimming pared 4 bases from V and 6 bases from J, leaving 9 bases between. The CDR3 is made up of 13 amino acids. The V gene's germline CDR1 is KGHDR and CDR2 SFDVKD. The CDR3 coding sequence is TGTGCCACCAGTGAGGATGGGGTTCAGCCCCAGCATTTT. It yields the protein CATSEDGVQPQHF.

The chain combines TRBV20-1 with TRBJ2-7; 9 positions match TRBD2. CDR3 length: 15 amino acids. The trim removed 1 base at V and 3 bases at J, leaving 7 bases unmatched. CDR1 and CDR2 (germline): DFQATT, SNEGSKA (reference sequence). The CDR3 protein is CSARGGASGIYEQYF. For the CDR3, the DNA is TGCAGTGCTAGAGGGGGGGCTAGCGGGATCTACGAGCAGTACTTC.

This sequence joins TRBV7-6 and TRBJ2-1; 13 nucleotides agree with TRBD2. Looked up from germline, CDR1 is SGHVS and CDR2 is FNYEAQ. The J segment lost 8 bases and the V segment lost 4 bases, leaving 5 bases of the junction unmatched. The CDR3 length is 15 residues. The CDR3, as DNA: TGTGCCAGCAGCTGGACTAGCGGGAGTCGGGATGAGCAGTTCTTC. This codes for CASSWTSGSRDEQFF.

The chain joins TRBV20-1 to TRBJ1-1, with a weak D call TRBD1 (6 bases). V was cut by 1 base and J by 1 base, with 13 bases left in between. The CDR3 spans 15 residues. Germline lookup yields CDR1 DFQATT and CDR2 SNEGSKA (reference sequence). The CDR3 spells CSARAKQGWNTEAFF. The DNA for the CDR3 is TGCAGTGCTAGAGCTAAACAGGGCTGGAACACTGAAGCTTTCTTT.

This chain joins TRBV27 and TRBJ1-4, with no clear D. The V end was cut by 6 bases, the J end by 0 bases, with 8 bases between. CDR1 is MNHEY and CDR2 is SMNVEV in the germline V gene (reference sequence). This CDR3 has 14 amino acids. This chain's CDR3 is CASRTHATNEKLFF. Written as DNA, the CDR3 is TGTGCCAGCAGAACCCACGCAACTAATGAAAAACTGTTTTTT.

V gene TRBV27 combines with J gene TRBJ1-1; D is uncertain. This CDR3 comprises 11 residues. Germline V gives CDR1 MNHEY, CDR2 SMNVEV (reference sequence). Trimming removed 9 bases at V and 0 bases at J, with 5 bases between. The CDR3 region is CASAVNTEAFF. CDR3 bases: TGTGCCAGTGCAGTGAACACTGAAGCTTTCTTT.

The CDR3 region is CASSRDIGVSYEQYF. CDR3 coding DNA: TGCGCCAGCAGCCGCGACATTGGAGTCTCCTACGAGCAGTACTTC. This chain uses TRBV4-1 with TRBJ2-7; no definite D call. Germline lookup yields CDR1 MGHRA and CDR2 YSYEKL. Trimming stripped 4 bases from V and 0 bases from J, with 13 bases between. The CDR3 runs to 15 residues.